The present T cell receptor beta chain was sequenced within a study of CD8 T cells in ankylosing spondylitis. Study-level results: Earlier literature documents some of the motif variants in reactive arthritis synovial fluid and blood. About 8 highly homologous variants formed a TCR beta motif that appeared characteristic of ankylosing spondylitis blood.

MiXCR was run by TCRdb on the 5' RACE reads, yielding one entry per CDR3 protein. The data contain about 700,000 distinct CDR3 sequences, around 19% of them singletons. V lost 1 base to trimming and J lost 0 bases, with 15 bases between them. The CDR3 runs 17 residues. Germline V gives CDR1 SGHAT, CDR2 FQNNGV. A remark on this clonotype: The antigen is unknown.

The gene calls are TRBV11-2 and TRBJ2-5; D tentatively reads TRBD1 or TRBD2 (6 bases each). Material: blood, either unsorted or a sorted T cell fraction (not recorded which). This TCR was recovered from a male donor with ankylosing spondylitis. The CDR3 nucleotides read TGTGCCAGCAGCTTAGGTCGGAGAGGGGGGTACCAAGAGACCCAGTACTTC. Translating gives CASSLGRRGGYQETQYF.